This note documents a single T cell receptor beta chain sequence. This record belongs to a study of cytomegalovirus exposure and HLA in healthy donors. Healthy bone marrow donors made up the donors. PCR involved 60 Vbeta and 13 Jbeta primers. Method: immunoSEQ multiplex PCR; TCRdb's copy keeps in-frame clones and lacks some. Among approximately 150,000 clones listed, around three fifths were seen once. The CDR3 totals 15 residues. Germline values: CDR1 MNHNY, CDR2 SVGAGI (reference sequence). V lost 2 bases to trimming and J lost 5 bases; unmatched junction nucleotides: 6. The source material was PBMCs. V is TRBV6-6 and J is TRBJ2-5; TRBD1 matches at 9 bases. This receptor was identified in a male donor in good health and CMV-seronegative. The CDR3 nucleotides are TGTGCCAGCAGTTACGGGACAGGGTTAGGCGAGACCCAGTACTTC. Protein product: CASSYGTGLGETQYF.